A selection of T cell receptor beta chains follows, all from one sample in a study of CD8 T cells in Susac syndrome. TCRdb re-called the immunoSEQ multiplex PCR reads through MiXCR, storing one row per CDR3 protein. The sample records around 170,000 distinct CDR3 sequences, approximately 95% being singletons. Specimen: CD8+ T cells from PBMCs. The receptors shown here come from a human donor with Susac syndrome. Each CDR3 is given with its conserved first and last residue. D genes are given only for firm matches. Expanded clones get a size class; other rows say once, few or many, or leave the size out.

j_gene: TRBJ2-1
d_gene: -
v_gene: TRBV20-1
abundance: -
CDR3aa: CSAMDYGAQNEQFF
CDR3nt: TGCAGTGCTATGGACTATGGGGCGCAGAATGAGCAGTTCTTC

j_gene: TRBJ2-7
d_gene: TRBD2
v_gene: TRBV7-9
abundance: -
CDR3aa: CASSPTLVTGTSGPYEQYF
CDR3nt: TGTGCCAGCAGCCCTACCCTGGTGACCGGGACTAGCGGGCCCTACGAGCAGTACTTC

j_gene: TRBJ2-1
d_gene: -
v_gene: TRBV3-1
abundance: once
CDR3aa: CASSQVGGPGNEQFF
CDR3nt: TGTGCCAGCAGCCAAGTCGGGGGGCCTGGCAATGAGCAGTTCTTC

j_gene: TRBJ2-3
d_gene: -
v_gene: TRBV15
abundance: -
CDR3aa: CATSRDLGGVSTDTQYF
CDR3nt: TGTGCCACCAGCAGAGACTTAGGGGGAGTTAGCACAGATACGCAGTATTTT

j_gene: TRBJ1-5
d_gene: TRBD1
v_gene: TRBV7-7
abundance: -
CDR3aa: CASSRGQDNQPQHF
CDR3nt: TGTGCTAGCAGCCGAGGACAGGACAATCAGCCCCAGCATTTT

j_gene: TRBJ1-4
d_gene: -
v_gene: TRBV12-3/TRBV12-4
abundance: -
CDR3aa: CASSYDNAEKLFF
CDR3nt: TGTGCCAGCAGTTATGACAATGCGGAAAAACTGTTTTTT

j_gene: TRBJ2-7
d_gene: -
v_gene: TRBV3-1
abundance: -
CDR3aa: CASSQILFALEQYF
CDR3nt: TGTGCCAGCAGCCAAATTTTATTTGCGTTGGAGCAGTACTTC

j_gene: TRBJ1-5
d_gene: TRBD1
v_gene: TRBV5-6
abundance: few
CDR3aa: CASSRTGGNQPQHF
CDR3nt: TGTGCCAGCAGTAGGACAGGGGGAAATCAGCCCCAGCATTTT

j_gene: TRBJ1-1
d_gene: -
v_gene: TRBV7-9
abundance: -
CDR3aa: CASSFYRDVWNTEAFF
CDR3nt: TGTGCCAGCAGCTTCTACCGGGACGTATGGAACACTGAAGCTTTCTTT

j_gene: TRBJ1-2
d_gene: -
v_gene: TRBV20-1
abundance: -
CDR3aa: CSARVRRGYTF
CDR3nt: TGCAGTGCTAGAGTGAGGAGGGGCTACACCTTC

j_gene: TRBJ2-5
d_gene: TRBD2
v_gene: TRBV19
abundance: -
CDR3aa: CASSVAGDQETQYF
CDR3nt: TGTGCCAGTAGTGTAGCGGGAGACCAAGAGACCCAGTACTTC

j_gene: TRBJ1-1
d_gene: -
v_gene: TRBV20-1
abundance: -
CDR3aa: CSAAAGNTEAFF
CDR3nt: TGCAGTGCGGCAGCGGGGAACACTGAAGCTTTCTTT

j_gene: TRBJ2-4
d_gene: -
v_gene: TRBV12-3/TRBV12-4
abundance: -
CDR3aa: CASSFRSLENIQYF
CDR3nt: TGTGCCAGCAGTTTTCGGTCGCTGGAAAACATTCAGTACTTC

j_gene: TRBJ2-7
d_gene: TRBD2
v_gene: TRBV11-2
abundance: -
CDR3aa: CASSSPAGRGSLDEQYF
CDR3nt: TGTGCCAGCAGCTCACCCGCGGGGAGGGGAAGCCTGGACGAGCAGTACTTC

j_gene: TRBJ2-3
d_gene: -
v_gene: TRBV7-9
abundance: -
CDR3aa: CASSPFKWGSSTDTQYF
CDR3nt: TGTGCCAGCAGCCCCTTTAAATGGGGCAGTAGCACAGATACGCAGTATTTT

j_gene: TRBJ2-7
d_gene: TRBD2
v_gene: TRBV3-1
abundance: once
CDR3aa: CASSQDGTSATYEQYF
CDR3nt: TGTGCCAGCAGCCAAGATGGGACTAGCGCTACCTACGAGCAGTACTTC

j_gene: TRBJ2-3
d_gene: -
v_gene: TRBV24-1
abundance: -
CDR3aa: CATSAGTTDTQYF
CDR3nt: TGTGCCACCAGTGCAGGGACCACAGATACGCAGTATTTT

j_gene: TRBJ2-1
d_gene: TRBD1
v_gene: TRBV28
abundance: -
CDR3aa: CASSTPGTGALDEQFF
CDR3nt: TGTGCCAGCAGTACCCCCGGGACAGGGGCTCTCGATGAGCAGTTCTTC

j_gene: TRBJ2-4
d_gene: -
v_gene: TRBV27
abundance: -
CDR3aa: CASRRGGAKNIQYF
CDR3nt: TGTGCCAGCAGGCGCGGTGGAGCCAAAAACATTCAGTACTTC

j_gene: TRBJ2-1
d_gene: TRBD2
v_gene: TRBV12-3/TRBV12-4
abundance: -
CDR3aa: CASSTSGLYNEQFF
CDR3nt: TGTGCCAGCAGCACTAGCGGCCTCTACAATGAGCAGTTCTTC

j_gene: TRBJ2-6
d_gene: -
v_gene: TRBV24-1
abundance: -
CDR3aa: CATRGTGANVLTF
CDR3nt: TGTGCCACCAGGGGTACTGGGGCCAACGTCCTGACTTTC

j_gene: TRBJ2-2
d_gene: TRBD2
v_gene: TRBV6-5
abundance: -
CDR3aa: CASSFSLAGEDTGELFF
CDR3nt: TGTGCCAGCAGTTTCAGCTTAGCGGGAGAAGACACCGGGGAGCTGTTTTTT

j_gene: TRBJ2-1
d_gene: -
v_gene: TRBV7-9
abundance: -
CDR3aa: CASSEGWESTYNEQFF
CDR3nt: TGTGCCAGCAGCGAAGGGTGGGAGAGTACCTACAATGAGCAGTTCTTC